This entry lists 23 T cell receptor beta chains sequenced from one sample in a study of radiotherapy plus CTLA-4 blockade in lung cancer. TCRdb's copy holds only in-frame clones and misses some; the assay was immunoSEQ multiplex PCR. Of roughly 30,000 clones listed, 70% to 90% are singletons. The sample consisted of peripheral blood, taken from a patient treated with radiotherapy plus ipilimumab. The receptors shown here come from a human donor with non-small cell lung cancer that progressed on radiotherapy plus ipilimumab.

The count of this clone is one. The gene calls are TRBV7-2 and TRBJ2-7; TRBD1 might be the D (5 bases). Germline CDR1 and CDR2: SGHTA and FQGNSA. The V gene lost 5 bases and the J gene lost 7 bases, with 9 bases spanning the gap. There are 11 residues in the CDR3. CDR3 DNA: TGTGCCAGCAGCCCAGGGTCGGAGCAGTACTTC. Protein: CASSPGSEQYF.

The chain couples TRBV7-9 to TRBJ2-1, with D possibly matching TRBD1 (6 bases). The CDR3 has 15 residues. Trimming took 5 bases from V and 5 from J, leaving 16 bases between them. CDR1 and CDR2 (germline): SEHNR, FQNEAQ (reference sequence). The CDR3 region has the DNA TGTGCCAGCAGCCAATCCCGGGACAACCACAATGAGCAGTTCTTC. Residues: CASSQSRDNHNEQFF.

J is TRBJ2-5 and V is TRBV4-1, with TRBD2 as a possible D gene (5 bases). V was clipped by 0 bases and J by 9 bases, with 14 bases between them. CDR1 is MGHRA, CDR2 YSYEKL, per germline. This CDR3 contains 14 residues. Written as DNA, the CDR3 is TGCGCCAGCAGCCAAGATCGAGGGTCCGGGGCCCAGTACTTC. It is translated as CASSQDRGSGAQYF.

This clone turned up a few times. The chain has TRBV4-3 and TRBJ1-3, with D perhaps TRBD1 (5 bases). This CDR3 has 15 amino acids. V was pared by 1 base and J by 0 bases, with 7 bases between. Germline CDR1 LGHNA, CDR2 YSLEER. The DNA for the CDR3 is TGCGCCAGCAGCCAAGCAGACAGCTCTGGAAACACCATATATTTT. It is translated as CASSQADSSGNTIYF.

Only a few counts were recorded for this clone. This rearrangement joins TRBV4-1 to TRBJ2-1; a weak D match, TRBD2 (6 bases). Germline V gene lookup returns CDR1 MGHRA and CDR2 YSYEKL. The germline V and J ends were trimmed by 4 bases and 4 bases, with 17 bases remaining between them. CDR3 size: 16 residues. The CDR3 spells CASSPFLPRDYNEQFF. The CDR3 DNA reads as TGCGCCAGCAGCCCCTTTCTGCCGCGGGATTACAATGAGCAGTTCTTC.

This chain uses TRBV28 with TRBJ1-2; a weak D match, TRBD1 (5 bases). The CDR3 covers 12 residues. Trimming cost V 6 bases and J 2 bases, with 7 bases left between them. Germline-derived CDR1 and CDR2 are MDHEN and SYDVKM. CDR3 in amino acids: CASSAGNYGYTF. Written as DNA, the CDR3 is TGTGCCAGCAGCGCAGGGAACTATGGCTACACCTTC.

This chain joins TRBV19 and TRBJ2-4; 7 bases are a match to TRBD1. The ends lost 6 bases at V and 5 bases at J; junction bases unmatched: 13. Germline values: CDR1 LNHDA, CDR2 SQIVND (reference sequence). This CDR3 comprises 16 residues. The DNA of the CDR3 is TGTGCCAGTAGCTCAAGGGGTCTAGGGGGCGAAAACATTCAGTACTTC. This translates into CASSSRGLGGENIQYF.

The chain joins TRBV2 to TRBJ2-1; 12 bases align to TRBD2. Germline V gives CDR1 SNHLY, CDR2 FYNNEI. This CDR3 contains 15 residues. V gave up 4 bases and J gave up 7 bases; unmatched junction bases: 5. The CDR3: CASSVLAGGMNEQFF. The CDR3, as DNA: TGTGCCAGCAGTGTCCTAGCGGGGGGGATGAATGAGCAGTTCTTC.

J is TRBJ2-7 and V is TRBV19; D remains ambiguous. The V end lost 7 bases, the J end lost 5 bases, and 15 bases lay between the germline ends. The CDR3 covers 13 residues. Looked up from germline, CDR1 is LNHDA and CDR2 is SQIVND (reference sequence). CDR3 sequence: CASKPGRVHEQYF. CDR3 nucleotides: TGTGCCAGTAAGCCCGGCCGGGTCCACGAGCAGTACTTC.

The CDR3 DNA follows: TGTGCCAGCAGTGGACACTCCCAAGAGACCCAGTACTTC. Encoded protein: CASSGHSQETQYF. The V gene is TRBV2, the J gene TRBJ2-5; D uncertain. The germline gives CDR1 SNHLY, CDR2 FYNNEI. Trimming pared 4 bases from V and 1 base from J, leaving 7 bases between. CDR3 length: 13 amino acids.

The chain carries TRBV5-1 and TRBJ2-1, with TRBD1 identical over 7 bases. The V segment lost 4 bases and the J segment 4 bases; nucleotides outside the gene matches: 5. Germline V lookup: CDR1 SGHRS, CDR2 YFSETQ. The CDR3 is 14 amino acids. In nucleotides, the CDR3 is TGCGCCAGCAGCACCGGGACAGCATACAATGAGCAGTTCTTC. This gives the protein CASSTGTAYNEQFF.

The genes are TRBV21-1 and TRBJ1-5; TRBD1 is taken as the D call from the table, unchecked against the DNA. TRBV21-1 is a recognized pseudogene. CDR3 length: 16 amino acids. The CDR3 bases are TGTGCCAGCTCTCTCGCGGGACAGGGATACAATCAGCCCCAGCATTTT. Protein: CASSLAGQGYNQPQHF.

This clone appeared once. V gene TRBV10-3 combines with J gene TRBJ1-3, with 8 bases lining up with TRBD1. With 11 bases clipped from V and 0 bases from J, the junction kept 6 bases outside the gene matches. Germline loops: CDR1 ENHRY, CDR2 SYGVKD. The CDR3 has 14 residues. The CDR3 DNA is TGTGCCGGTGGACAGGGCTTCTCTGGAAACACCATATATTTT. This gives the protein CAGGQGFSGNTIYF.

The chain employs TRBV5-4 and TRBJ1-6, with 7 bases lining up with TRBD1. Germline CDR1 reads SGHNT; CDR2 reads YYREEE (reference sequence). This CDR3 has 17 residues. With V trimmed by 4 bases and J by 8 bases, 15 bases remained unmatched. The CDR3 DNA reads TGTGCCAGCAGCCCCTCCGGGACCAGGGGGTTTCATTCACCCCTCCACTTT. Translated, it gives CASSPSGTRGFHSPLHF.

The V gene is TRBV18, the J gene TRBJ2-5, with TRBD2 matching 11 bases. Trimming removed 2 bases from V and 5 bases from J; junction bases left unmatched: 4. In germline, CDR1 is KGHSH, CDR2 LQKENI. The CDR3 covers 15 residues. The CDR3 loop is CASSPGTSGRETQYF. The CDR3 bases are TGTGCCAGCTCACCAGGGACTAGCGGCCGTGAGACCCAGTACTTC.

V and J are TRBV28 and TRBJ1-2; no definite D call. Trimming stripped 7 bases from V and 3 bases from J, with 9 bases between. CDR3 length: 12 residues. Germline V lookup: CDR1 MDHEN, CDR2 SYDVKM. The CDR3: CASKPGDYGYTF. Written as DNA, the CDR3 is TGTGCCAGCAAACCCGGGGACTATGGCTACACCTTC.

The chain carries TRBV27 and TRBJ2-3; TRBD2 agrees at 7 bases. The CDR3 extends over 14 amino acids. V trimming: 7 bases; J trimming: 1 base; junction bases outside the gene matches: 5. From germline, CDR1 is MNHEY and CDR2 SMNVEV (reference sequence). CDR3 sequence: CASKPLAGTDTQYF. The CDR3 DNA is TGTGCCAGCAAACCTCTAGCGGGCACAGATACGCAGTATTTT.

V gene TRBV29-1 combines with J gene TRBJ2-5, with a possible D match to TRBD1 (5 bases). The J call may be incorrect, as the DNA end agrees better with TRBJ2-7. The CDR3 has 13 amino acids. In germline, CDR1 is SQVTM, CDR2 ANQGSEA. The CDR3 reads CSVLSGPPYEQYF. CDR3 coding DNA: TGCAGCGTATTATCAGGGCCCCCCTACGAGCAGTACTTC.

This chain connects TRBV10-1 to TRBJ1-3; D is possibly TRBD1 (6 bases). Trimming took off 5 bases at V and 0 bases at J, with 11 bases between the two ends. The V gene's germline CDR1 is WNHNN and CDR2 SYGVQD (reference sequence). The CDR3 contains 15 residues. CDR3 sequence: CASSLAGDSGNTIYF. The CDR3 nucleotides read TGCGCCAGCAGTTTAGCAGGGGACTCTGGAAACACCATATATTTT.

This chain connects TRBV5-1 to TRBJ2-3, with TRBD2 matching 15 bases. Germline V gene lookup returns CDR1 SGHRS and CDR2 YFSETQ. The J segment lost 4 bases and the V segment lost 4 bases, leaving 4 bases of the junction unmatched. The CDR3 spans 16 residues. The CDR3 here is CASSAGLAGGPDTQYF. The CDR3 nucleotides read TGCGCCAGCAGCGCGGGACTAGCGGGGGGCCCAGATACGCAGTATTTT. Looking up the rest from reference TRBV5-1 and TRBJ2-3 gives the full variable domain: KAGVTQTPRYLIKTRGQQVTLSCSPISGHRSVSWYQQTPGQGLQFLFEYFSETQRNKGNFPGRFSGRQFSNSRSEMNVSTLELGDSALYLCASSAGLAGGPDTQYFGPGTRLTVL.

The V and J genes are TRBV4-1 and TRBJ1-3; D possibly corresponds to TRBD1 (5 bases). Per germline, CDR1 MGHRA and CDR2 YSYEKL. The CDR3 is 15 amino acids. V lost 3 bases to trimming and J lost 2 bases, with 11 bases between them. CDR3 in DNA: TGCGCCAGCAGCCACCCCAGGGAAGCTGGAAACACCATATATTTT. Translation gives CASSHPREAGNTIYF.

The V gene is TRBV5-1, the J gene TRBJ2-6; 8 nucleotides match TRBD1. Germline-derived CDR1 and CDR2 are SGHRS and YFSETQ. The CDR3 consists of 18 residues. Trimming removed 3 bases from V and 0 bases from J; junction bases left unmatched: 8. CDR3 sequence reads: CASSSPGQAISGANVLTF. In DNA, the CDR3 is TGCGCCAGCAGCTCCCCGGGACAGGCGATCTCTGGGGCCAACGTCCTGACTTTC.

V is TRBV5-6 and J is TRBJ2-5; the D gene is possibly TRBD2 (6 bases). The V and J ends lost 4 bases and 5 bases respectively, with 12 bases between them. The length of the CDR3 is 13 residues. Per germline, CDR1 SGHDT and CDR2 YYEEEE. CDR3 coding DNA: TGTGCCAGCAGCGGGGGGTCATTGGAGACCCAGTACTTC. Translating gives CASSGGSLETQYF.